This T cell receptor beta chain stems from a study of T cell repertoires in cytomegalovirus infection. About the study: It was the public TCR beta signatures that indicated both CMV infection and matching HLA type. Study observations and caveats: HLA-C-restricted CMV clonotypes gave the most frequent clonotype in two of eight donors. Adding up the frequency of public TCR beta families identified people who carried CMV plus the relevant HLA.

Only a few counts were recorded for this clonotype. Its target is not known. TCRdb fed the reads into MiXCR, producing one record per CDR3 protein. The sample includes hundreds of thousands of distinct CDR3 sequences, more than 20% of them seen just once. This receptor was taken from a human donor in good health (CMV status not recorded). Some clones in this sample may be carry-over from other donors' samples. Source material: CD8+ T cells from PBMCs.

The CDR3 here is CASSHTGGAYNEQFF. The DNA for the CDR3 is TGTGCCAGCAGCCACACCGGGGGGGCCTACAATGAGCAGTTCTTC. This rearrangement joins TRBV7-3 to TRBJ2-1; 8 bases are a match to TRBD2. This CDR3 has 15 residues. The J segment lost 2 bases and the V segment lost 5 bases, leaving 5 bases of the junction unmatched. Germline V gene sequence: CDR1 SGHTA, CDR2 FQGTGA.